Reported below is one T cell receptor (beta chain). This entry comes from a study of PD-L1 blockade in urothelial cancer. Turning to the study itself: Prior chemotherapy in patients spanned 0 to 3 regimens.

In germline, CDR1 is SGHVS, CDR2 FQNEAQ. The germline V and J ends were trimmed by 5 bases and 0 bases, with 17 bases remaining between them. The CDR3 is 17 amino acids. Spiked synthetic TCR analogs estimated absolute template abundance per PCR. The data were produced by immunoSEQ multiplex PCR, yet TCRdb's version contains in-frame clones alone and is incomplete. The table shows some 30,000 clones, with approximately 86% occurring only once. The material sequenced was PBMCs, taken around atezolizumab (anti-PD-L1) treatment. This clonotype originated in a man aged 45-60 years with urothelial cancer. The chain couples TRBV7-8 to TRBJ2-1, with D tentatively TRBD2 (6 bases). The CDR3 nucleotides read TGTGCCAGCAGCCCCTCTCCCGGTAGCGGCTCCTACAATGAGCAGTTCTTC. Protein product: CASSPSPGSGSYNEQFF.